This paragraph covers one T cell receptor beta chain sequence. On sorted subsets, replicate PCRs used about 200 ng DNA, or about 30,000 T cell genomes. Measured with immunoSEQ multiplex PCR; TCRdb has only the in-frame clones, and not every one. The sample records some 1.5 million clones, more than 95% being singletons. Germline V gives CDR1 SGDLS, CDR2 YYNGEE. The CDR3 length is 16 residues. Trimming took 0 bases from V and 5 from J, leaving 14 bases between them. This sample was included in a study of shared clonotypes between healthy human individuals. This chain connects TRBV9 to TRBJ2-2, with a possible D match to TRBD1 (6 bases). Input material: naive CD4+ T cells sorted from blood. Subset indicated: CD45RA+ positively selected. This sequence was found in a man under 40 in good health. CDR3 bases: TGTGCCAGCAGCGTAGTGGGCAGGGGATGGACCGGGGAGCTGTTTTTT. Amino acid sequence: CASSVVGRGWTGELFF.